Following are 22 T cell receptor beta chains from one sample sequenced in a study of blood T cells in healthy people across ages. Together with a sample-barcoded 5' primer, a J-beta primer mix was included in a second PCR lasting about 6 to 11 cycles. One entry per CDR3 protein results from TCRdb running MiXCR on the 5' RACE reads. The sample yields 800,000 to 1,000,000 distinct CDR3 sequences, about 48% seen once. Sequencing was carried out using blood. Receptors originate from a man aged 25-45 years in good health.

The V call is TRBV7-6, the J call TRBJ2-3, with D perhaps matching TRBD2 (6 bases). The CDR3 extends over 15 amino acids. CDR1 is SGHVS and CDR2 is FNYEAQ in the germline V gene. The V gene lost 1 base and the J gene lost 7 bases, with 15 bases spanning the gap. The CDR3 spells CASSLGTTRGNTQYF. CDR3 nucleotide sequence: TGTGCCAGCAGCTTAGGGACTACCCGGGGGAATACGCAGTATTTT.

In this sample, this clonotype turned up a few times. V gene TRBV7-2 combines with J gene TRBJ2-5; tentatively, D is TRBD2 (5 bases). The length of the CDR3 is 13 residues. V shed 2 bases and J shed 4 bases, with 8 bases lying between them. CDR1 and CDR2 from the germline V gene are SGHTA and FQGNSA. The CDR3 sequence is CASSLNEGETQYF. The CDR3 DNA follows: TGTGCCAGCAGCTTAAATGAGGGAGAGACCCAGTACTTC.

This clonotype occurred a few times. The J gene is TRBJ1-2, the V gene TRBV7-2; 8 bases match TRBD1. The CDR3 is 17 residues long. The ends lost 1 base at V and 3 bases at J; junction bases unmatched: 10. Germline CDR1 reads SGHTA; CDR2 reads FQGNSA. The CDR3 protein is CASSLGGTGAIYYGYTF. DNA of the CDR3: TGTGCCAGCAGCTTAGGTGGGACAGGAGCTATCTACTATGGCTACACCTTC.

The rearrangement uses TRBV4-1 and TRBJ2-5; D unresolved. The CDR3 length is 15 residues. CDR1 is MGHRA, CDR2 YSYEKL, per germline. Trimming pared 4 bases from V and 11 bases from J, leaving 23 bases between. The CDR3 nucleotides read TGCGCCAGCAGCCCGGCTAACCCACCTTCTGAGGAGCAGTACTTC. The encoded protein is CASSPANPPSEEQYF.

V usage is TRBV21-1 and J usage is TRBJ2-7; the table assigns TRBD1, which was not confirmed against the DNA. TRBV21-1 is given as a pseudogene. The CDR3 covers 16 residues. The CDR3 DNA reads as TGTGCCAGCAGCGCCAAGCAGGGGTGGACCCTCTACGAGCAGTACTTC. Its translation is CASSAKQGWTLYEQYF.

The chain carries TRBV4-1 and TRBJ2-3; possibly TRBD2 for D (6 bases). The CDR3 is 16 amino acids. V shed 0 bases and J shed 2 bases, with 12 bases lying between them. Germline CDR1 and CDR2: MGHRA and YSYEKL. The CDR3 reads CASSQDFGGNTDTQYF. In nucleotides, the CDR3 is TGCGCCAGCAGCCAAGATTTCGGGGGAAACACAGATACGCAGTATTTT.

The chain is built from TRBV7-2 and TRBJ2-3; 14 nucleotides align to TRBD2. Trimming cost V 0 bases and J 6 bases; bases outside gene matches: 2. CDR3 length equals 16 residues. The germline gives CDR1 SGHTA, CDR2 FQGNSA. CDR3 bases: TGTGCCAGCAGCTTAGCCGGGACTAGCGGGGGCGATACGCAGTATTTT. Protein product: CASSLAGTSGGDTQYF.

This clonotype was seen only a few times. V and J are TRBV5-1 and TRBJ2-4, with 7 bases that match TRBD1. The CDR3 consists of 15 residues. V lost 1 base to trimming and J lost 3 bases; unmatched junction nucleotides: 4. CDR1 and CDR2 (germline): SGHRS, YFSETQ. This CDR3 is CASSLRGLGKNIQYF. CDR3 in DNA: TGCGCCAGCAGCTTGAGGGGGCTGGGCAAAAACATTCAGTACTTC.

This clonotype was detected only a few times. V gene TRBV7-2 combines with J gene TRBJ2-7; no firm D call. Germline lookup yields CDR1 SGHTA and CDR2 FQGNSA. The CDR3 consists of 16 residues. Trimming stripped 1 base from V and 0 bases from J, with 13 bases between. The CDR3 nucleotides are TGTGCCAGCAGCTTAGATCAGGATTTGGACTCCTACGAGCAGTACTTC. It codes for CASSLDQDLDSYEQYF.

This clonotype was seen more than once but under ten times. J is TRBJ1-5 and V is TRBV21-1; the table's TRBD1 call for D was not verified on the DNA. TRBV21-1 is listed as a pseudogene. The CDR3 covers 17 residues. Here the CDR3 DNA reads TGTGCCAGCAGCAAAGCGCTTCGAGTACAGAGGGGGTCGCCCCAGCATTTT. Protein product: CASSKALRVQRGSPQHF.

V gene TRBV7-9 combines with J gene TRBJ2-3; D not certain. The V end was cut by 8 bases, the J end by 9 bases, with 15 bases between. Germline-derived CDR1 and CDR2 are SEHNR and FQNEAQ (reference sequence). CDR3 length: 12 residues. CDR3 protein: CASGPESGTQYF. CDR3 nucleotides: TGTGCCAGCGGCCCCGAATCAGGCACGCAGTATTTT.

The chain carries TRBV12-3 or TRBV12-4 and TRBJ1-1; no clear D gene. Trimming stripped 6 bases from V and 1 base from J, with 9 bases between. This CDR3 is 13 amino acids long. The CDR3 nucleotides are TGTGCCAGCAGCCCGTCACAGAACACTGAAGCTTTCTTT. Translation gives CASSPSQNTEAFF.

This clonotype has only one observation. The V gene is TRBV4-3, the J gene TRBJ2-4; no clear D gene. The J call may be incorrect, as the DNA end agrees better with TRBJ2-7. This CDR3 spans 15 amino acids. Per germline, CDR1 LGHNA and CDR2 YSLEER. The DNA for the CDR3 is TGCGCCAGCAGCCAAGAAGAGAACCAGTTCTACGAGCAGTACTTC. Amino acid sequence: CASSQEENQFYEQYF.

This clonotype was recorded a few times. The chain joins TRBV13 to TRBJ1-1; D might be TRBD1 (5 bases). This CDR3 contains 16 residues. CDR1 is PRHDT and CDR2 is FYEKMQ in the germline V gene (reference sequence). V lost 1 base and J 1 base, leaving 13 bases between the germline ends. CDR3 amino acids: CASSLALRGANTEAFF. CDR3 coding DNA: TGTGCCAGCAGCTTAGCTCTTCGGGGCGCGAACACTGAAGCTTTCTTT.

Here the CDR3 reads CASSYGGDYNEQYF. The CDR3 DNA is TGCGCCAGCAGCTACGGGGGGGACTACAATGAGCAGTACTTC. The V gene is TRBV5-1, the J gene TRBJ2-1; TRBD2 aligns across 8 bases. The J call is doubtful: the DNA matches TRBJ2-7 better. Germline V gene sequence: CDR1 SGHRS, CDR2 YFSETQ. This CDR3 contains 14 residues.

This clonotype was detected a few times. CDR3 in amino acids: CASSQVTVENTEAFF. The CDR3 bases are TGTGCCAGCAGCCAAGTAACGGTAGAGAACACTGAAGCTTTCTTT. The chain recombines TRBV3-1 with TRBJ1-1; unclear D gene. The CDR3 sequence is 15 residues long. Looked up from germline, CDR1 is LGHDT and CDR2 is YNNKEL (reference sequence). V was clipped by 1 base and J by 1 base, with 10 bases between them.

V usage is TRBV29-1 and J usage is TRBJ2-5, with TRBD2 as a possible D gene (6 bases). The J call may be wrong; the DNA end is better matched by TRBJ2-7. The CDR3 spans 12 residues. Germline loops: CDR1 SQVTM, CDR2 ANQGSEA. The CDR3 sequence is CSVEGGFYEQYF. The CDR3 DNA is TGCAGCGTTGAGGGAGGATTCTACGAGCAGTACTTC.

The V call is TRBV12-5, the J call TRBJ1-1, with no clear D. Germline values: CDR1 LGHNT, CDR2 FRNRAP. Between the trimmed V and J ends, which lost 1 base and 11 bases, there was a span of 14 bases. The CDR3 runs to 13 residues. The CDR3 coding sequence is TGTGCTAGTGGTTTGGCCGACGGGAAACCGGCTTTCTTT. The encoded protein is CASGLADGKPAFF.

The chain is built from TRBV20-1 and TRBJ1-2, with 7 bases that match TRBD1. Germline CDR1 reads DFQATT; CDR2 reads SNEGSKA (reference sequence). V trimming: 8 bases; J trimming: 8 bases; junction bases outside the gene matches: 5. The CDR3 totals 10 residues. CDR3 loop: CSTDRDGYTF. CDR3 coding DNA: TGCAGTACTGACAGGGACGGCTACACCTTC.

The chain employs TRBV6-5 and TRBJ1-1; TRBD1 aligns across 8 bases. With V trimmed by 6 bases and J by 4 bases, 7 bases remained unmatched. Germline V gene sequence: CDR1 MNHEY, CDR2 SVGAGI. This CDR3 is 14 amino acids long. The CDR3 loop is CASRLRTGTTEAFF. The CDR3 bases are TGTGCCAGCAGACTACGGACAGGGACCACTGAAGCTTTCTTT.

The chain is built from TRBV15 and TRBJ2-1, with D unclear. V shed 4 bases and J shed 10 bases, with 11 bases lying between them. The germline CDR1 and CDR2 sequences are LNHNV and YYDKDF (reference sequence). CDR3 size: 12 residues. The CDR3 is CATSTSFEEQFF. The CDR3 coding sequence is TGTGCCACCAGCACGAGTTTTGAAGAGCAGTTCTTC.

This chain joins TRBV6-5 and TRBJ1-6; D call uncertain. CDR1 and CDR2 from the germline V gene are MNHEY and SVGAGI. The CDR3 spans 16 residues. V lost 3 bases, J lost 4 bases, and 13 bases lay in between. This CDR3 reads CASSYGGNSYNSPLHF. In DNA form, the CDR3 reads TGTGCCAGCAGTTATGGCGGCAACTCTTATAATTCACCCCTCCACTTT.